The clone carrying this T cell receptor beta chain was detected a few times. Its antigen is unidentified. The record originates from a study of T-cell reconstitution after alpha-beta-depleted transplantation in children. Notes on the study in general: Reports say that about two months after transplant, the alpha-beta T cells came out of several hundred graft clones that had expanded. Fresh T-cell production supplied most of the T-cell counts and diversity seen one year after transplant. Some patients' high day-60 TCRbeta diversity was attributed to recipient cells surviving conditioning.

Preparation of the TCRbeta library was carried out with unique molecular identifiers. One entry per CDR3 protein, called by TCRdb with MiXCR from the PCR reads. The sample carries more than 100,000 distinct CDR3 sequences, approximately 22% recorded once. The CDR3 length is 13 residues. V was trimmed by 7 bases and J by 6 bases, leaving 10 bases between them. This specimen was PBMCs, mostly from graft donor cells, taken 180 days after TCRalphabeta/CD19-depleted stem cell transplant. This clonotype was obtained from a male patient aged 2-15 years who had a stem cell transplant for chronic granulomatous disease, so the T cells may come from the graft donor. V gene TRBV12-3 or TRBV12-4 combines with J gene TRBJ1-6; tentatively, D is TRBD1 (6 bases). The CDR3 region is CASTSGANSPLHF. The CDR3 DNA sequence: TGTGCCAGCACTTCGGGGGCTAATTCACCCCTCCACTTT.